The source of this TCR beta chain is a study of T cells in Graves' hyperthyroidism and ophthalmopathy (dated by TCRdb to the late 2010s). About the investigation overall: Peripheral blood samples were taken at the time of initial diagnosis, prior to any treatment. To identify TCR V-J signatures that set the groups apart, the researchers used a discovery cohort of about a hundred patients, made up of 40 to 45 with Graves' ophthalmopathy and some 55 with stable Graves' hyperthyroidism. Whether ophthalmopathy could be predicted prospectively was tested in an independent validation cohort made up of about 18 hyperthyroidism patients plus 17 patients who later progressed to ophthalmopathy. The 85 to 100 discovery patients were randomly split 7:3 into training and test sets. In addition, the study compared T-cell repertoires in thyroid tissue and in blood from several Graves' hyperthyroidism patients. After sampling, hyperthyroidism patients received methimazole starting at 30 mg daily, and ophthalmopathy patients received high-dose intravenous methylprednisolone. The paper describes TCR Vbeta CDR3 sequencing of 130 to 150 peripheral blood samples, made up of around 41 ophthalmopathy patients, around 73 hyperthyroidism patients and some 17 progressor patients.

This clonotype appeared many times. Its antigen target is currently unknown. Base quality data are lacking; no much larger clone is found one base away. What the authors observed across the whole study: No statistical method was used to set the sample size in advance, and investigators knew the group allocation. In validation, progression to ophthalmopathy was predicted by the model with 70.59% sensitivity and 72.22% specificity, a median of about 6.4 months before onset. In cross-validation, a model built on a 13 V-J signature told ophthalmopathy apart from stable hyperthyroidism with approximately 90% sensitivity and approximately 81% specificity, and in testing the same model reached 80%/75%. Most expanded thyroid clonotypes (frequency above 0.001) were also detected in blood, a finding suggesting that blood repertoires may reflect thyroid immune responses.

The germline V gene specifies SNHLY as CDR1 and FYNNEI as CDR2. From the cysteine through the phenylalanine, the CDR3 covers 14 amino acids. Of the read, only the CDR3 DNA is kept; its 42 bases are in frame from base 1. Trimming costs V 6 bases and J 1 base, and their ends lie 13 bases apart. Amplification of TCR beta CDR3 regions was carried out from RNA transcripts. The TCR CDR3 was subjected to a first round of RT-PCR using the HTBI primer set and the Qiagen OneStep RT-PCR kit. Libraries were constructed in a second round of multiplex PCR, after which size selection and purification were carried out. Sequencing of the libraries was done on an Illumina HiSeq2000 using paired-end 100 bp reads. In the original analysis: Raw data were processed with SOAPnuke, discarding reads with adapters, uncalled bases, mean Phred below 15, or no exact constant-primer or identifier match. High-quality paired reads were merged using COPE v1.2.5, and each unique nucleotide sequence was defined as a clonotype. MiTCR v1.1 was used to align the clonotypes against IMGT TRBV, TRBD and TRBJ reference segments. Only V-J combinations with frequency above 0.0001, covering about 99% of repertoires, were analysed. The TCS score was defined as the ratio of F50 (clonal expansion) to E x V (chaos), calculated using BLOSUM62-based TCRdist between CDR3 peptides within each V-J. Welch's t-statistics and random forest reduced around 510 V-J features to 13, which were used in a naive Bayes classifier (R e1071). In TCRdb, the public reads were trimmed at Q25 with fastp and aligned with MiXCR, with productive beta chains retained. Each record represents a unique CDR3 protein, reported with the most common genes and DNA among its rows. TCRdb, not the authors, supplied the V and J calls. The sample records roughly 330,000 distinct CDR3 sequences, around a sixth of which are singletons. Around a third of the sample is held by the ten biggest clonotypes.

Stable Graves' hyperthyroidism was defined as the absence of progression to ophthalmopathy over 18 months of follow-up. The hyperthyroidism patients were between 18 and 65 years old and newly diagnosed, with a disease duration of less than 2 months. The study excluded patients with uncontrolled infections, other autoimmune diseases, pregnancy or lactation. Diagnoses relied on clinical symptoms, serum thyroxine and TRAb, thyroid ultrasound and orbital computed tomography. Ficoll-Paque density gradient centrifugation was used to isolate PBMCs from under 11 ml of fresh peripheral blood. Total RNA was extracted with Trizol reagent, and quality was checked on an Agilent 2100 Bioanalyzer.

The specimen was blood. The chain employs TRBV2 and TRBJ2-7, with no D gene named confidently. This TCR derives from a man between 25 and 39 years old with Graves' hyperthyroidism. The encoded CDR3 is CASSPVYSSYEQYF. At the DNA level, the sequence is TGTGCCAGCAGCCCCGTATATAGTTCCTACGAGCAGTACTTC.